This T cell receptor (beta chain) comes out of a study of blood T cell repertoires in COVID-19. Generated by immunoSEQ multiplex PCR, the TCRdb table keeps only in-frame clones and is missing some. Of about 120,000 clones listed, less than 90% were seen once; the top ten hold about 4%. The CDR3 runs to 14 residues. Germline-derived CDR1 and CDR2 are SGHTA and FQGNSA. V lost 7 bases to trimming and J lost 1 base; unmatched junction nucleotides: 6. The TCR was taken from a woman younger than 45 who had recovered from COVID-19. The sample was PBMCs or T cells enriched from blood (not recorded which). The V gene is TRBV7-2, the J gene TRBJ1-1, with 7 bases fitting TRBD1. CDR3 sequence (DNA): TGTGCCAGCACTCGCGGGACAGCGAACACTGAAGCTTTCTTT. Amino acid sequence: CASTRGTANTEAFF.